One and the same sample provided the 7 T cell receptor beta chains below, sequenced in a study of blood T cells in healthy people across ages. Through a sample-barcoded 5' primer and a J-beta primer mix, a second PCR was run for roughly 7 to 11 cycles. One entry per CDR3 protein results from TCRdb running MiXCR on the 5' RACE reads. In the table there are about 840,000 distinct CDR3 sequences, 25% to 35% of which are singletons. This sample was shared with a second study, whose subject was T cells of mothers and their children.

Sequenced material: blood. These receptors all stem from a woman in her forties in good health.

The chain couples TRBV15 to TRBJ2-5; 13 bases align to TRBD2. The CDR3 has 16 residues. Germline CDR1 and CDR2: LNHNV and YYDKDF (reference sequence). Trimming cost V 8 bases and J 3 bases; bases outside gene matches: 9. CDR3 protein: CATSNPGTSGKETQYF. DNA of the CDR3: TGTGCCACCTCAAACCCAGGGACTAGCGGGAAAGAGACCCAGTACTTC.

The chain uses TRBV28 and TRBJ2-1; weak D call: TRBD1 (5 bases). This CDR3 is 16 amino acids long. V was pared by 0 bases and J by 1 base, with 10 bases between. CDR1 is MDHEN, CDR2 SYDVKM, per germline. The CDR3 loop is CASSLWGKGSYNEQFF. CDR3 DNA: TGTGCCAGCAGTTTATGGGGAAAGGGGTCCTACAATGAGCAGTTCTTC. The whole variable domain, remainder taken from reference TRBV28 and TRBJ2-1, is DVKVTQSSRYLVKRTGEKVFLECVQDMDHENMFWYRQDPGLGLRLIYFSYDVKMKEKGDIPEGYSVSREKKERFSLILESASTNQTSMYLCASSLWGKGSYNEQFFGPGTRLTVL.

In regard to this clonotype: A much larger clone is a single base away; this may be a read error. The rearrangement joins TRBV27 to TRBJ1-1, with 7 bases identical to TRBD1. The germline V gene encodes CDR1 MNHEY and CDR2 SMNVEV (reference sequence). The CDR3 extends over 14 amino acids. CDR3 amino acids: CASRLLQGGTEAFF. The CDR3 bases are TGTGCCAGCAGGTTATTGCAGGGGGGGACTGAAGCTTTCTTT.

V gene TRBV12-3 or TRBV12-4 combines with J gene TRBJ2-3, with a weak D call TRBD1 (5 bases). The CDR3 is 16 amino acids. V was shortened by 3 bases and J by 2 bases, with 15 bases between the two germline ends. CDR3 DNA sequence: TGTGCCAGCAGTTTTCGGCAAGGGGCCTCCACAGATACGCAGTATTTT. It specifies CASSFRQGASTDTQYF.

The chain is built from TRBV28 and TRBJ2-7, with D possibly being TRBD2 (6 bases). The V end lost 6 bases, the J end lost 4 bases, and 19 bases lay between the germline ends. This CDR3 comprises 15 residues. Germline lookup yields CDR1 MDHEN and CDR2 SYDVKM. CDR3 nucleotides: TGTGCCAGCAGCCCCGGGTCAGGAGGGGAGTACGAGCAGTACTTC. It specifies CASSPGSGGEYEQYF.

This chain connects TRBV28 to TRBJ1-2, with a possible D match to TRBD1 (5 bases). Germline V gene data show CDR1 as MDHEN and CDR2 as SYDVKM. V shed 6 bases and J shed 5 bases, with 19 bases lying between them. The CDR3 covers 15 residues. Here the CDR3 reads CASRPSTAAAYGYTF. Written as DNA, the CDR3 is TGTGCCAGCAGACCCTCGACAGCGGCGGCGTATGGCTACACCTTC.

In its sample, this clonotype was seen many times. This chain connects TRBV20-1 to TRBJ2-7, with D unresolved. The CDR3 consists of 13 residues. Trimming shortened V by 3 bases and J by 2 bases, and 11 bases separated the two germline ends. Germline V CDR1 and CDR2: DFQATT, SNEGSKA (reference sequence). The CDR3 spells CSASPDGTYEQYF. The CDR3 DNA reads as TGCAGTGCTAGTCCTGACGGAACCTACGAGCAGTACTTC.